This T cell receptor beta chain was sequenced for a study of cytomegalovirus exposure and HLA in healthy donors. CDR1 is SNHLY, CDR2 FYNNEI, per germline. CDR3 length: 17 amino acids. V was cut by 4 bases and J by 2 bases, with 15 bases left in between. General study findings and limits: Both high specificity and high sensitivity reportedly marked the classifier's diagnosis of cytomegalovirus status.

In the case of this clone: Antigen: not known.

Among the 120 subjects of the validation cohort, separate from the approximately 700-subject first cohort, were the donors. Clones were sequenced by immunoSEQ multiplex PCR, and TCRdb holds only the in-frame ones, with some missing. Altogether over 120,000 clones are present, around 90% being singletons, with the ten largest covering 4.5%. Sequenced sample: PBMCs. The chain combines TRBV2 with TRBJ2-6, with a weak D call TRBD1 (5 bases). The receptor comes from a young man in good health and CMV-seropositive. The CDR3 region is CASSGQLDPTGANVLTF. The CDR3, as DNA: TGTGCCAGCAGTGGACAGCTAGACCCGACTGGGGCCAACGTCCTGACTTTC.